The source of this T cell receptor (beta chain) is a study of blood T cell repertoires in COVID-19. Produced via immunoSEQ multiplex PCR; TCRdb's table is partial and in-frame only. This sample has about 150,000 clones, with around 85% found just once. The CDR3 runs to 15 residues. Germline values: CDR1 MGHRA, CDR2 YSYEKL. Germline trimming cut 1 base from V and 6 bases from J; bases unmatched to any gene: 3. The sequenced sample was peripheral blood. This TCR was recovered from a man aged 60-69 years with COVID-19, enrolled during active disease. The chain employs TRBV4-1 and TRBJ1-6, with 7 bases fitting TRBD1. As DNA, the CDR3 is TGCGCCAGCAGCCAAGTACAGGGGCTTAATTCACCCCTCCACTTT. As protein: CASSQVQGLNSPLHF.